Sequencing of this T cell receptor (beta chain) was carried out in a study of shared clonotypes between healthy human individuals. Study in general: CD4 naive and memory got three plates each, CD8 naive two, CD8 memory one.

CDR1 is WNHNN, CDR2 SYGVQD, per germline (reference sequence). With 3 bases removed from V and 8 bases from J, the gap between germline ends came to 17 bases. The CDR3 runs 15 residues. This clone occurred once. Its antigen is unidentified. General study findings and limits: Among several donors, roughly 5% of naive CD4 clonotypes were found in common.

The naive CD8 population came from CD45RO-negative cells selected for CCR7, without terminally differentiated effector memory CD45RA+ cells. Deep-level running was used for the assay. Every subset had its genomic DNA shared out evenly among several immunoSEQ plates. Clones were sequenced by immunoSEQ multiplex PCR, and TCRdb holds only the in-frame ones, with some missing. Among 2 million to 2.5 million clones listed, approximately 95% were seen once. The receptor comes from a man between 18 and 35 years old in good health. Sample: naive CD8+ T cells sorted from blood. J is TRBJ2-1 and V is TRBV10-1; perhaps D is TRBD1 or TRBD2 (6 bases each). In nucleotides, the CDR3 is TGCGCCAGCAGTGAATGGGGGGCTGAGGGGCATGAGCAGTTCTTC. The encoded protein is CASSEWGAEGHEQFF.